The subject of this entry is one T cell receptor (beta chain). The sample belongs to a study of blood T cell repertoires in COVID-19. Whole-study context: The samples span acute and convalescent COVID-19 from the United States, Italy and Spain. PBMCs, B-cell-depleted T cells, or T cells provided the cDNA or gDNA that made up the material.

CDR3 length: 13 residues. From germline, CDR1 is MDHEN and CDR2 SYDVKM. The V gene end was trimmed by 3 bases and the J gene end by 10 bases; junction bases not matched to a gene: 6. Methods used by the authors: Estimation of nucleated cell counts relied on the amplification of reference gene primers. TCRdb's table, derived via immunoSEQ multiplex PCR, lists solely in-frame clones and lacks some. V and J calls plus clone size are reproduced from that table; the DNA served to infer D and trimming. The data show more than 150,000 clones, 80% to 90% seen once. Sequencing input: peripheral blood. The clonotype comes from a man between 70 and 80 years old with active or convalescent COVID-19. The chain is built from TRBV28 and TRBJ1-2; 9 bases match TRBD1. This chain's CDR3 is CASSLNRGQVYTF. The CDR3 DNA sequence: TGTGCCAGCAGTTTGAACAGGGGGCAGGTCTACACCTTC.